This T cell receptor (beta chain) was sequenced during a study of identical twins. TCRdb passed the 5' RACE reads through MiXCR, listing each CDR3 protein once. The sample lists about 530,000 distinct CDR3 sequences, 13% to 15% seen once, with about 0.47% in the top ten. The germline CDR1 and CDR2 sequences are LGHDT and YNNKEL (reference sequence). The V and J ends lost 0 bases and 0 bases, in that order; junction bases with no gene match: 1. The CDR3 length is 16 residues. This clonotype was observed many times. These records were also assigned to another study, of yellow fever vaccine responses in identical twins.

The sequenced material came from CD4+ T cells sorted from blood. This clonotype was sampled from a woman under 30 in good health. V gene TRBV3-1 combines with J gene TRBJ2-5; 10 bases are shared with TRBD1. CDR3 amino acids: CASSQEDRGYQETQYF. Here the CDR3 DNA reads TGTGCCAGCAGCCAAGAGGACAGGGGGTACCAAGAGACCCAGTACTTC.